The 8 T cell receptor beta chains below were found in one sample sequenced in a study of PD-L1 blockade in urothelial cancer. The time point was: pretreatment peripheral blood. Clones were sequenced by immunoSEQ multiplex PCR, and TCRdb holds only the in-frame ones, with some missing. The data show tens of thousands of clones, nearly 90% seen once. Specimen: PBMCs, collected around atezolizumab (anti-PD-L1) treatment. These receptors all come from a man aged 55 to 70 with urothelial cancer.

J is TRBJ2-7 and V is TRBV7-6, with D perhaps TRBD1 (5 bases). Germline CDR1 is SGHVS and CDR2 is FNYEAQ. The CDR3 totals 14 residues. Trimming took 0 bases from V and 3 from J, leaving 9 bases between them. CDR3 amino acids: CASSLASTGYEQYF. As DNA, the CDR3 is TGTGCCAGCAGCTTAGCGAGTACAGGCTACGAGCAGTACTTC.

V and J are TRBV27 and TRBJ1-5, with 7 bases identical to TRBD1. Germline V CDR1 and CDR2: MNHEY, SMNVEV (reference sequence). Trimming at V came to 5 bases and at J to 2 bases, leaving 6 bases not matched to a gene. The CDR3 has 15 residues. CDR3 residues: CASSRQGRGNQPQHF. The CDR3 DNA is TGTGCCAGCAGTAGACAGGGTCGAGGCAATCAGCCCCAGCATTTT.

The DNA of the CDR3 is TGTGCCAGCTCACCAAACCCCTCTAGCGCTGCGGGGCAGCAGTACTTC. It yields the protein CASSPNPSSAAGQQYF. This chain connects TRBV18 to TRBJ2-7, with a possible D match to TRBD2 (6 bases). Germline CDR1 reads KGHSH; CDR2 reads LQKENI. Trimming pared 2 bases from V and 8 bases from J, leaving 22 bases between. The CDR3 extends over 16 amino acids.

The chain combines TRBV13 with TRBJ2-7; TRBD2 aligns across 7 bases. The CDR3 contains 14 residues. V was clipped by 5 bases and J by 5 bases; unmatched bases: 9. Germline V gives CDR1 PRHDT, CDR2 FYEKMQ (reference sequence). CDR3 loop: CASSQFGGGNEQYF. As DNA, the CDR3 is TGTGCCAGCAGCCAGTTCGGCGGGGGTAACGAGCAGTACTTC.

The chain links TRBV19 to TRBJ2-1; TRBD1 agrees at 7 bases. The J segment lost 9 bases and the V segment lost 5 bases, leaving 16 bases of the junction unmatched. The CDR3 consists of 16 residues. CDR1 LNHDA and CDR2 SQIVND come from the germline V gene (reference sequence). Here the CDR3 DNA reads TGTGCCAGTAGTCCCAGGGGGACATCTGCTTTTACTGAGCAGTTCTTC. It specifies CASSPRGTSAFTEQFF.

This chain uses TRBV29-1 with TRBJ2-4; D may be TRBD2 (7 bases). CDR1 is SQVTM and CDR2 is ANQGSEA in the germline V gene. This CDR3 region has 13 residues. The ends were cut back, 4 bases at V and 8 bases at J, with 15 bases in the middle. The CDR3 DNA is TGCAGCGTTGTGGGCAGGGAGGGGGACATTCAGTACTTC. Amino acid sequence: CSVVGREGDIQYF. The full variable domain, with the rest looked up from reference TRBV29-1 and TRBJ2-4, is SAVISQKPSRDICQRGTSLTIQCQVDSQVTMMFWYRQQPGQSLTLIATANQGSEATYESGFVIDKFPISRPNLTFSTLTVSNMSPEDSSIYLCSVVGREGDIQYFGAGTRLSVL.

The chain employs TRBV5-1 and TRBJ2-5; 9 bases map to TRBD2. This CDR3 is 17 amino acids long. Germline CDR1 reads SGHRS; CDR2 reads YFSETQ. The V and J ends lost 0 bases and 1 base, in that order; junction bases with no gene match: 7. The CDR3 region is CASSLDPPAGGQETQYF. The CDR3 coding sequence is TGCGCCAGCAGCTTGGACCCTCCAGCGGGGGGCCAAGAGACCCAGTACTTC.

The chain carries TRBV7-6 and TRBJ1-4, with TRBD1 matching 7 bases. J was trimmed by 2 bases and V by 5 bases; bases with no gene match: 5. The CDR3 length is 15 residues. The germline CDR1 and CDR2 sequences are SGHVS and FNYEAQ. CDR3 sequence (DNA): TGTGCCAGCAGCCAACAACAGGGGACTAATGAAAAACTGTTTTTT. This codes for CASSQQQGTNEKLFF.